This TCR beta chain is from a study of cytomegalovirus exposure and HLA in healthy donors. Turning to the study itself: A data release that came early held roughly 85 million unique TCRs from HLA-typed donors. General study findings and limits: The records held CMV serostatus as the only immune exposure information.

A remark on this clone: The antigen is unknown.

With 60 Vbeta and 13 Jbeta primers, the PCR was carried out. Generated by immunoSEQ multiplex PCR, the TCRdb table keeps only in-frame clones and is missing some. This table has 140,000 or so clones, roughly 77% appearing once. The germline V gene has CDR1 LNHDA and CDR2 SQIVND (reference sequence). V gave up 4 bases and J gave up 0 bases; unmatched junction bases: 6. The CDR3 spans 18 residues. Sequencing was done on a sample of PBMCs. The chain combines TRBV19 with TRBJ2-1; TRBD2 matches 13 bases. The receptor was derived from a woman under 40 in good health and CMV-seronegative. DNA for the CDR3: TGTGCCAGTAGTAAGGGACTAGCGGGACCCAGCTCCTACAATGAGCAGTTCTTC. This codes for CASSKGLAGPSSYNEQFF. The complete variable domain, with remaining parts taken from reference TRBV19 and TRBJ2-1, reads DGGITQSPKYLFRKEGQNVTLSCEQNLNHDAMYWYRQDPGQGLRLIYYSQIVNDFQKGDIAEGYSVSREKKESFPLTVTSAQKNPTAFYLCASSKGLAGPSSYNEQFFGPGTRLTVL.